The source of this TCR beta chain is a study of TIL therapy for anti-PD-1-resistant metastatic lung cancer. About the research overall: Tumors had a median PD-L1 proportion score of less than 6.5%. Four tumors were EGFR-mutant and two were ALK-rearranged. Median tumor mutation burden was around 1.6 mutations per megabase.

Sequencing used immunoSEQ v3. This table comes from immunoSEQ multiplex PCR, and its TCRdb copy is limited to in-frame clones, with some not included. This table holds about 50,000 clones, less than 75% found once. Findings and caveats of the study: Compared with baseline intratumoral T cells, expanded TIL cultures were more clonal and less diverse (around 5.7% vs 31%).

About this clone: Its antigen is currently unknown.

The CDR3 length is 12 residues. Germline assignment: CDR1 KGHSH and CDR2 LQKENI. The V gene lost 6 bases and the J gene lost 3 bases, with 9 bases spanning the gap. The sample's time point: pre-treatment sample, taken before nivolumab and TIL therapy. Tumor tissue came from excised metastases, mostly pleural nodules or supraclavicular lymph nodes. This clonotype was sampled from a person aged 25 to 80 with non-small cell lung cancer. The starting material was tumor tissue, obtained at baseline. This chain joins TRBV18 and TRBJ2-7; TRBD1 might be the D (5 bases). CDR3 in amino acids: CASSPDIYEQYF. In nucleotides, the CDR3 is TGTGCCAGCTCTCCGGACATCTACGAGCAGTACTTC.